The 16 T cell receptor beta chains given below trace back to one sample, sequenced in a study of regulatory T cells in long-lasting Graves disease. To make TCR beta libraries, researchers used iRepertoire HTBI primers and Arm-PCR of CDR3 regions. TCRdb processed the multiplex PCR reads anew with MiXCR; each CDR3 protein has one entry. In the table there are about 310,000 distinct CDR3 sequences, 20% to 25% of which are singletons. The time point: persistent/refractory GD, antithyroid drugs over 5 years with positive TRAb. PBMCs were the source of the RNA used for TCR sequencing. Sequencing was performed on peripheral blood mononuclear cells (PBMCs), taken when the disease was refractory, from a patient treated with antithyroid drugs. All receptors come from a female donor with Graves disease.

This clonotype was seen a handful of times. The missing conserved phenylalanine or tryptophan at the end of this CDR3 makes a read error likely. V is TRBV7-9 and J is TRBJ2-7; D may be TRBD2 (5 bases). CDR3 length: 13 residues. The ends were cut back, 5 bases at V and 6 bases at J, with 14 bases in the middle. CDR1 is SEHNR, CDR2 FQNEAQ, per germline (reference sequence). The CDR3 is CASSPPAGGEQYL. The CDR3 region has the DNA TGTGCCAGCAGCCCCCCGGCAGGAGGCGAGCAGTACCTC.

The sample holds many counts of this clonotype. This chain connects TRBV3-1 to TRBJ2-7; 10 bases match TRBD2. With V trimmed by 1 base and J by 6 bases, 3 bases remained unmatched. CDR1 is LGHDT and CDR2 is YNNKEL in the germline V gene (reference sequence). CDR3 length: 14 residues. CDR3 loop: CASSQGSGRAEQYF. The CDR3 DNA sequence: TGTGCCAGCAGCCAAGGGAGCGGGAGGGCCGAGCAGTACTTC.

The rearrangement links TRBV20-1 to TRBJ1-2; 8 bases match TRBD1. Germline V gene data show CDR1 as DFQATT and CDR2 as SNEGSKA (reference sequence). The CDR3 totals 14 residues. Trimming cost V 0 bases and J 2 bases; bases outside gene matches: 2. CDR3 in DNA: TGCAGTGCTAGAGATGACAGGGGAAACTATGGCTACACCTTC. Protein product: CSARDDRGNYGYTF.

This clonotype occurred many times. The chain is built from TRBV20-1 and TRBJ2-7; D possibly matches TRBD1 or TRBD2 (6 bases each). Germline lookup yields CDR1 DFQATT and CDR2 SNEGSKA (reference sequence). Deletions cut 5 bases from V and 5 bases from J, with 16 bases between. This CDR3 comprises 13 residues. CDR3 in amino acids: CSAEGFGGHEQYF. The CDR3 region has the DNA TGCAGTGCTGAGGGATTCGGGGGCCACGAGCAGTACTTC.

This chain connects TRBV6-1 to TRBJ2-5, with TRBD2 identical over 10 bases. V lost 5 bases, J lost 5 bases, and 14 bases stayed unmatched. CDR1 and CDR2 (germline): MNHNS, SASEGT. CDR3 length: 17 residues. The CDR3 sequence is CASSYERLAGSRETQYF. The CDR3 DNA follows: TGTGCCAGCAGTTACGAGAGACTAGCGGGCTCCAGGGAGACCCAGTACTTC.

Many counts were recorded for this clonotype. V gene TRBV11-2 combines with J gene TRBJ2-7, with TRBD1 as a possible D gene (6 bases). This CDR3 is 13 amino acids long. The germline V gene has CDR1 SGHAT and CDR2 FQNNGV. V was clipped by 4 bases and J by 2 bases, with 9 bases between them. CDR3 DNA sequence: TGTGCCAGCAGCTCCCCAGGGGCCTACGAGCAGTACTTC. Translation gives CASSSPGAYEQYF.

The CDR3 nucleotides are TGTGCCAGCAGTCAACTCGTCCGTTCAGAACCTGATGGCTACACCTTC. It is translated as CASSQLVRSEPDGYTF. The gene calls are TRBV6-1 and TRBJ1-2; D not certain. The germline CDR1 and CDR2 sequences are MNHNS and SASEGT. The length of the CDR3 is 16 residues. The germline V and J ends were trimmed by 5 bases and 6 bases, with 22 bases remaining between them.

The table lists this clonotype with many counts. The V gene is TRBV28, the J gene TRBJ1-1, with TRBD1 matching over 9 bases. The CDR3 has 13 amino acids. V lost 6 bases, J lost 7 bases, and 6 bases stayed unmatched. Germline CDR1 reads MDHEN; CDR2 reads SYDVKM. The CDR3 spells CASSLTGGGEAFF. CDR3 nucleotides: TGTGCCAGCAGCCTAACAGGGGGCGGTGAAGCTTTCTTT.

The gene calls are TRBV5-1 and TRBJ2-1; tentatively, D is TRBD2 (6 bases). The germline V and J ends were trimmed by 3 bases and 7 bases, with 14 bases remaining between them. The germline V gene has CDR1 SGHRS and CDR2 YFSETQ. The CDR3 extends over 14 amino acids. CDR3 region: CASSSPGDRNEQFF. Here the CDR3 DNA reads TGCGCCAGCAGCTCCCCGGGAGACCGGAATGAGCAGTTCTTC.

This clonotype has just a few counts. The chain employs TRBV4-3 and TRBJ2-7, with 7 bases aligning to TRBD2. Germline V lookup: CDR1 LGHNA, CDR2 YSLEER. The CDR3 totals 16 residues. J was trimmed by 4 bases and V by 0 bases; bases with no gene match: 9. CDR3 sequence reads: CASSQDLGEGLYEQYF. CDR3 coding DNA: TGCGCCAGCAGCCAAGATTTGGGGGAGGGCCTTTACGAGCAGTACTTC.

The chain is built from TRBV10-3 and TRBJ2-5, with 7 bases that match TRBD1. This CDR3 region has 13 residues. The germline gives CDR1 ENHRY, CDR2 SYGVKD. Germline trimming cut 10 bases from V and 5 bases from J; bases unmatched to any gene: 10. Here the CDR3 DNA reads TGTGCCACAGGACAGGCCCCAGGGGAGACCCAGTACTTC. It codes for CATGQAPGETQYF.

This clonotype was counted at least ten times. J is TRBJ1-1 and V is TRBV11-1, with TRBD1 matching 7 bases. The CDR3 has 14 residues. Germline lookup yields CDR1 SGHAT and CDR2 FQDESV (reference sequence). Trimming at V came to 5 bases and at J to 4 bases, leaving 7 bases not matched to a gene. The CDR3 is CASSTRQGPTEAFF. CDR3 DNA sequence: TGTGCCAGCAGCACGAGACAGGGACCCACTGAAGCTTTCTTT.

The rearrangement uses TRBV20-1 and TRBJ1-2; 7 nucleotides agree with TRBD1. Germline CDR1 reads DFQATT; CDR2 reads SNEGSKA (reference sequence). This CDR3 region has 16 residues. V dropped 6 bases and J dropped 5; count of bases not matched to a gene: 18. As DNA, the CDR3 is TGCAGTGCCCCAAGGACAGGTCGAGCGTCCGTATATGGCTACACCTTC. Encoded protein: CSAPRTGRASVYGYTF.

This clonotype was picked up many times. One junction end disagrees with the germline gene, perhaps due to a read error. V usage is TRBV7-7 and J usage is TRBJ2-7; D possibly matches TRBD1 or TRBD2 (5 bases each). The CDR3 is 15 residues long. CDR1 SSHAT and CDR2 FNYEAQ come from the germline V gene (reference sequence). The CDR3 region has the DNA TGTGCTAGCAGCTTAGTGCCGGGGCCATACGACGAGCAGTACTTC. This translates into CASSLVPGPYDEQYF.

Comment on this clonotype: A single base separates this from a much larger clone, so it may be a read error. The chain links TRBV9 to TRBJ2-5; D gene uncertain. This CDR3 has 14 residues. CDR1 SGDLS and CDR2 YYNGEE come from the germline V gene. CDR3 residues: CASSVWEKAEAQYF. The CDR3 DNA sequence: TGTGCCAGCAGCGTATGGGAAAAAGCAGAGGCCCAGTACTTC.

V usage is TRBV12-3 or TRBV12-4 and J usage is TRBJ2-2; D gene uncertain. The CDR3 has 12 residues. Trimming took off 9 bases at V and 3 bases at J, with 8 bases between the two ends. As DNA, the CDR3 is TGTGCCAGTGAGTCGGACACCGGGGAGCTGTTTTTT. Its protein product is CASESDTGELFF.